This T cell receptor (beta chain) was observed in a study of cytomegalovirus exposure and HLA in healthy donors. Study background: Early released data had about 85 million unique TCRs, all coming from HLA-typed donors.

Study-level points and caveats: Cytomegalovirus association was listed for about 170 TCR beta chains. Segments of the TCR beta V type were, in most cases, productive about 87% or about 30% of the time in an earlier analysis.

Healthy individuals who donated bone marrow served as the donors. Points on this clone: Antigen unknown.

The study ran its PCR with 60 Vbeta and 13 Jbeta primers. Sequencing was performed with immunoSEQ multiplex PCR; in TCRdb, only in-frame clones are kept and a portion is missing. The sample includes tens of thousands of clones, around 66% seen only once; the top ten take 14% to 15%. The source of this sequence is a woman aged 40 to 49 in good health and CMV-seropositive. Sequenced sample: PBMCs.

CDR3 DNA: TGTGCCAGCAGTACAGGGGCCTCCTACGAGCAGTACTTC. Translation gives CASSTGASYEQYF. The V call is TRBV28, the J call TRBJ2-7; TRBD1 matches at 7 bases. Trimming took 5 bases from V and 0 from J; bases not matched to a gene: 1. Germline V CDR1 and CDR2: MDHEN, SYDVKM. The CDR3 contains 13 residues.